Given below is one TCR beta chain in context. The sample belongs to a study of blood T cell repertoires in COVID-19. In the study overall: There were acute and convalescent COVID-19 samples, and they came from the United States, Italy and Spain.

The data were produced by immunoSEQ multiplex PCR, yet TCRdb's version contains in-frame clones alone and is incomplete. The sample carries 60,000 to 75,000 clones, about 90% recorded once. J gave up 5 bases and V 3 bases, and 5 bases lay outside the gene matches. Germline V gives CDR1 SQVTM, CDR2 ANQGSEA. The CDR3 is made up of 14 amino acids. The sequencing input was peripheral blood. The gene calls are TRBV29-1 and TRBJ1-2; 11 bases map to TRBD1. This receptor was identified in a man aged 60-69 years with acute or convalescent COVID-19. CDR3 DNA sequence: TGCAGCGTTGATCGGGGACAGGGGGAATATGGCTACACCTTC. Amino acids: CSVDRGQGEYGYTF.